These 18 T cell receptor beta chains originate from one sample sequenced in a study of tumor-infiltrating lymphocytes in primary liver carcinoma. A constant-region primer served to make TCR beta cDNA from approximately 490 ng total RNA. What produced the TCR beta libraries was three nested multiplex PCR rounds using slightly modified ARM-PCR. PCR rounds one and two used TRBV1-TRBV30 forward primers with a C-beta reverse primer for 10 cycles each. TCRdb reprocessed the multiplex PCR reads via MiXCR and lists one record per CDR3 protein. The sample lists approximately 300,000 distinct CDR3 sequences, 65% occurring once. The authors took blood RNA from unsorted whole blood and also extracted germline DNA. The sequenced sample consisted of peripheral blood. Receptor source: a man between 35 and 55 years old with primary liver carcinoma and hepatitis B virus infection.

In regard to this clonotype: This may stem from a read error, because a much larger clone lies one nucleotide away. This rearrangement joins TRBV6-6 to TRBJ2-5; D is uncertain. Germline V lookup: CDR1 MNHNY, CDR2 SVGAGI (reference sequence). This CDR3 comprises 12 residues. The CDR3 bases are TGTGCCAGCAGCAGACAACAAGAGGCCCAGTACTTC. Protein: CASSRQQEAQYF.

This clonotype was picked up many times. CDR3 amino acids: CASSLGGLAGGGYNEQFF. CDR3 coding DNA: TGTGCCAGCAGCTTGGGGGGACTAGCGGGAGGGGGATACAATGAGCAGTTCTTC. The chain links TRBV5-4 to TRBJ2-1, with 16 bases matching TRBD2. The CDR3 covers 18 residues. The germline CDR1 and CDR2 sequences are SGHNT and YYREEE (reference sequence). With V trimmed by 0 bases and J by 4 bases, 4 bases remained unmatched.

Of note for this clonotype: The junction differs from germline at one of its ends, possibly a read error. The J gene is TRBJ2-7, the V gene TRBV29-1; D may match TRBD1 or TRBD2 (6 bases each). Germline values: CDR1 SQVTM, CDR2 ANQGSEA. There are 14 residues in the CDR3. The chain's CDR3 is CSVTVLGLGGKHYF. CDR3 DNA sequence: TGCAGCGTTACTGTTCTGGGGCTGGGGGGCAAGCACTACTTC.

This clonotype was counted at least ten times. V usage is TRBV4-3 and J usage is TRBJ2-2; the D is unclear. The CDR3 length is 13 residues. Looked up from germline, CDR1 is LGHNA and CDR2 is YSLEER. V lost 4 bases to trimming and J lost 4 bases, with 7 bases between them. CDR3 DNA sequence: TGCGCCAGCAGCCCCCAACGCACCGGGGAGCTGTTTTTT. It translates to CASSPQRTGELFF.

This clonotype was seen many times. The rearrangement links TRBV4-3 to TRBJ2-1, with 11 bases fitting TRBD2. CDR1 and CDR2 from the germline V gene are LGHNA and YSLEER. The length of the CDR3 is 16 residues. Losses at the gene ends were 6 bases for V and 1 base for J; bases not matched to a gene: 5. The chain's CDR3 is CASRLGTSGSYNEQFF. The DNA of the CDR3 is TGCGCCAGCAGGCTCGGGACTAGCGGTTCCTACAATGAGCAGTTCTTC.

This clonotype was recorded many times. The chain uses TRBV29-1 and TRBJ2-3, with D maybe TRBD1 (5 bases). Germline CDR1 and CDR2: SQVTM and ANQGSEA. The CDR3 consists of 11 residues. Trimming cost V 4 bases and J 4 bases, with 6 bases left between them. CDR3 residues: CSVGGADTQYF. In DNA, the CDR3 is TGCAGCGTTGGGGGCGCAGATACGCAGTATTTT.

This chain connects TRBV10-1 to TRBJ2-3; TRBD1 or TRBD2 may be the D gene (5 bases each). The CDR3 is 14 amino acids. V lost 4 bases and J lost 4, with 12 bases in between. Germline CDR1 and CDR2: WNHNN and SYGVQD (reference sequence). The CDR3, as DNA: TGCGCCAGCAGTGGGGCATGGGACGCAGATACGCAGTATTTT. Its protein is CASSGAWDADTQYF.

Note on this clonotype: Just one base apart from a much larger clone, this may be a read error. This sequence joins TRBV6-5 and TRBJ2-1; D is possibly TRBD2 (7 bases). From germline, CDR1 is MNHEY and CDR2 SVGAGI. The CDR3 is 17 amino acids. DNA for the CDR3: TGTGCCAGCAAGACCCTTCGAAAGGGAGGGGGGTACAATGAGCAGTCCTTC. Translating gives CASKTLRKGGGYNEQSF.

Concerning this clonotype: It is likely a read error, because the conserved phenylalanine at the end of the CDR3 is missing. The gene calls are TRBV6-1 and TRBJ1-1; the D is unclear. V shed 2 bases and J shed 2 bases, with 12 bases lying between them. There are 15 residues in the CDR3. Germline CDR1 MNHNS, CDR2 SASEGT. The CDR3 sequence: CASSEPVAGNTEAFS. DNA of the CDR3: TGTGCCAGCAGTGAACCGGTAGCGGGAAACACTGAAGCTTTCTCT.

In regard to this clonotype: Relative to the germline gene, one junction end is altered; a read error may explain this. The CDR3 loop reads CTSSPGLAAPLYEQYF. The DNA for the CDR3 is TGTACCAGCAGCCCGGGACTAGCGGCCCCTCTCTACGAGCAGTACTTC. The chain employs TRBV11-2 and TRBJ2-7; TRBD2 matches at 11 bases. Germline V gives CDR1 SGHAT, CDR2 FQNNGV. The CDR3 length is 16 residues.

This clonotype appeared many times. V usage is TRBV29-1 and J usage is TRBJ2-5; a possible D gene is TRBD1 (5 bases). Trimming pared 6 bases from V and 5 bases from J, leaving 13 bases between. The CDR3 consists of 12 residues. Germline V CDR1 and CDR2: SQVTM, ANQGSEA. In DNA, the CDR3 is TGCAGCGTACTCAGGGCACAGGAGACCCAGTACTTC. It yields the protein CSVLRAQETQYF.

This clonotype was seen many times. This rearrangement joins TRBV10-3 to TRBJ2-6, with a tentative D call TRBD1 (5 bases). V lost 0 bases to trimming and J lost 0 bases, with 12 bases between them. The CDR3 is made up of 18 amino acids. From germline, CDR1 is ENHRY and CDR2 SYGVKD. The CDR3 here is CAISESHQRGSGANVLTF. The CDR3 DNA reads as TGTGCCATCAGTGAGTCCCACCAAAGGGGCTCTGGGGCCAACGTCCTGACTTTC.

This clonotype has a single count. A much larger clonotype is one base distant, so this may be a read error. The chain couples TRBV4-2 to TRBJ2-2; a possible D gene is TRBD2 (5 bases). Trimming pared 3 bases from V and 0 bases from J, leaving 11 bases between. In germline, CDR1 is LGHNA, CDR2 YNFKEQ. The length of the CDR3 is 16 residues. CDR3 loop: CASSHAGIPNTGELFF. The CDR3 DNA reads as TGTGCCAGCAGCCATGCCGGGATCCCGAACACCGGGGAGCTGTTTTTT.

About this clonotype: A read error is possible here, since a much larger clone lies one base away. V and J are TRBV10-3 and TRBJ1-2; D is unclear. The CDR3 runs to 15 residues. V lost 3 bases and J lost 6, with 17 bases in between. Germline assignment: CDR1 ENHRY and CDR2 SYGVKD. The CDR3 region has the DNA TGTGCCATCAGTGATCCAGGAGGGCCACCCGATGGCTACACCTTC. This gives the protein CAISDPGGPPDGYTF.

Comment on this clonotype: Relative to the germline gene, one junction end is altered; a read error may explain this. The chain couples TRBV4-2 to TRBJ2-3; perhaps D is TRBD1 or TRBD2 (6 bases each). The length of the CDR3 is 17 residues. Germline assignment: CDR1 LGHNA and CDR2 YNFKEQ. In DNA form, the CDR3 reads TGTTCCAGCAGCCAAGAATGGGGGGCAGCTAGCACAGATACGCAGTATTTC. As protein: CSSSQEWGAASTDTQYF.

This clonotype showed up many times. The chain recombines TRBV29-1 with TRBJ2-3; 10 bases match TRBD2. The CDR3 totals 15 residues. CDR1 and CDR2 (germline): SQVTM, ANQGSEA. Losses at the gene ends were 6 bases for V and 1 base for J; bases not matched to a gene: 7. CDR3 residues: CSVRSSGSRTDTQYF. CDR3 coding DNA: TGCAGCGTAAGGTCTAGCGGGAGTCGCACAGATACGCAGTATTTT.

This chain links TRBV29-1 with TRBJ2-1; D gene unclear. V shed 5 bases and J shed 8 bases, with 10 bases lying between them. CDR3 size: 11 residues. Germline CDR1 is SQVTM and CDR2 is ANQGSEA. CDR3 nucleotide sequence: TGCAGCGTTCTACTGTTCGATGAGCAGTTCTTC. Its translation: CSVLLFDEQFF.

The chain has TRBV6-1 and TRBJ2-7, with 8 bases identical to TRBD2. The CDR3 has 15 residues. Germline trimming cut 4 bases from V and 0 bases from J; bases unmatched to any gene: 5. CDR1 is MNHNS and CDR2 is SASEGT in the germline V gene. The CDR3 DNA reads TGTGCCAGCAGTGTCAAGCGGGGGCCCTCCTACGAGCAGTACTTC. The encoded protein is CASSVKRGPSYEQYF.